Described below is a single TCR beta chain sequence and its context. The antigen remains undetermined. CDR1 SGHVS and CDR2 FNYEAQ come from the germline V gene. The CDR3 spans 16 residues. The data were taken from a study of CXCR3-negative and CXCR3-positive naive CD8 T cells. Findings of the study overall: Partially decreased CXCR3 expression was recorded after cryopreservation, and fresh PBMCs were used in most assays. For naive cells, CXCR3-negative and CXCR3-positive subsets had similar TRBV-TRBJ usage; for memory cells, usage differed. Comparably high diversity marked both naive subsets, whereas memory CD8+ cells had much lower diversity. CXCR3-positive naive cells had more hydrophobic TRB CDR3s than CXCR3-negative naive cells.

UMI-labeled 5' RACE TRB cDNA libraries were prepared from the cells. TCRdb re-analyzed the 5' RACE reads; it lists each CDR3 protein once, without DNA. The table for this sample gives about 130,000 distinct CDR3 sequences. V is TRBV7-6 and J is TRBJ1-1; TCRdb picks TRBD1, but there is no DNA to check that call. The clonotype originates from a human donor in good health. Some clones in this sample may be carry-over from other donors' samples. Input material: naive CXCR3- CD8+ T cells from blood. Stated subset: CD45RO-CCR7+CD27+CD95- naive CD8+ T cells lacking CXCR3 (TNR3-). CDR3 amino acids: CASSLDVRGANTEAFF. Complete variable domain (other parts from reference TRBV7-6 and TRBJ1-1): GAGVSQSPRYKVTKRGQDVALRCDPISGHVSLYWYRQALGQGPEFLTYFNYEAQQDKSGLPNDRFSAERPEGSISTLTIQRTEQRDSAMYRCASSLDVRGANTEAFFGQGTRLTVV.